These T cell receptor beta chains were read from a single sample in a study of T-cell reconstitution after alpha-beta-depleted transplantation in children. TCRdb redid the calling of the PCR reads with MiXCR, one entry per CDR3 protein. The sample includes 330,000 or so distinct CDR3 sequences, under 13% of them seen just once. Sequenced here: PBMCs from the stem cell graft donor, sampled from the stem cell graft. Receptors were obtained from a human donor who donated a stem cell graft to a child with acute lymphoblastic leukemia. CDR3s include the opening cysteine and the closing phenylalanine or tryptophan. A D gene is named only where the DNA matches it firmly. Part of the rows lack a size; the others show once, few, many or a class for expanded clones.

v_gene	abundance	d_gene	j_gene	CDR3nt	CDR3aa
TRBV27	.	.	TRBJ2-7	TGTGCCAGCAGTTTATTTCCCGTGGGCTCCTACGAGCAGTACTTC	CASSLFPVGSYEQYF
TRBV7-9	.	.	TRBJ1-5	TGTGCCAGCAGCAATAGGGGGGCCCAGCCCCAGCATTTT	CASSNRGAQPQHF
TRBV7-9	few	TRBD2	TRBJ2-3	TGTGCCAGCACCTTAGCGGGATCCACAGATACGCAGTATTTT	CASTLAGSTDTQYF
TRBV7-9	.	.	TRBJ1-4	TGTGCCAGCACCCCCCGCAGCTCTAATGAAAAACTGTTTTTT	CASTPRSSNEKLFF
TRBV28	many	.	TRBJ2-3	TGTGCCAGCAGTTTAAGATGGGCCGCTAGCACAGATACGCAGTATTTT	CASSLRWAASTDTQYF
TRBV7-2	.	TRBD2	TRBJ2-2	TGTGCCAGCAGCCGGGGACTAGCAACCGGGGAGCTGTTTTTT	CASSRGLATGELFF
TRBV5-1	few	TRBD1	TRBJ1-1	TGCGCCAGCAGCTTGGCCGGGACAGGGGTTGAGGGCACTGAAGCTTTCTTT	CASSLAGTGVEGTEAFF
TRBV7-3	.	TRBD2	TRBJ2-1	TGTGCCAGCAGCGCGAGACTAGCGGGAGGGCTCTACAATGAGCAGTTCTTC	CASSARLAGGLYNEQFF
TRBV4-3	.	.	TRBJ1-2	TGCGCCAGCAGCCAAGATGTTAGAAACTATGGCTACACCTTC	CASSQDVRNYGYTF
TRBV7-9	few	.	TRBJ2-6	TGTGCCAGCAGCTCGGCAGGAACCTCTGGGGCCAACGTCCTGACTTTC	CASSSAGTSGANVLTF
TRBV4-1	few	.	TRBJ2-1	TGCGCCAGCCGGTCGGAGAGCTACAATGAGCAGTTCTTC	CASRSESYNEQFF
TRBV20-1	.	.	TRBJ2-5	TGCAGTGCAAGAGGAGTGGGCAGAGACCAAGAGACCCAGTACTTC	CSARGVGRDQETQYF
TRBV7-8	.	TRBD1	TRBJ1-6	TGTGCCAGCACCCAGGGGTTGCAGGGGGCAGGTTCACCCCTCCACTTT	CASTQGLQGAGSPLHF
TRBV2	.	.	TRBJ2-7	TGTGCCAGCAGTGAAGGCCGACAAATCTACGAGCAGTACTTC	CASSEGRQIYEQYF
TRBV4-3	many	TRBD2	TRBJ2-2	TGCGCCAGCAGCCTCCGGACTAGCTACACCGGGGAGCTGTTTTTT	CASSLRTSYTGELFF
TRBV5-4	many	.	TRBJ1-2	TGTGCCAGCAGTTCAGCGGCAGGGTATTCGGGCTACACCTTC	CASSSAAGYSGYTF
TRBV4-1	.	TRBD2	TRBJ2-3	TGCGCCAGCGCTCTCGGACTAGCTGTAGATACGCAGTATTTT	CASALGLAVDTQYF
TRBV7-2	many	TRBD1	TRBJ2-3	TGTGCCAGCAGATCCCTACCGGGACAGGGAGCAGATACGCAGTATTTT	CASRSLPGQGADTQYF
TRBV10-3	few	TRBD2	TRBJ2-3	TGTGCCATCAGTGAGGGGGGGACTAGCGGGAGTTTGACAGATACGCAGTATTTT	CAISEGGTSGSLTDTQYF
TRBV20-1	few	TRBD2	TRBJ2-3	TGCAGTGCTAGAGATCTGGCGGGAGATGCAGATACGCAGTATTTT	CSARDLAGDADTQYF
TRBV2	.	TRBD1	TRBJ1-5	TGTGCCACCTCTCGGGACAGGGGCGGCAATCAGCCCCAGCATTTT	CATSRDRGGNQPQHF
TRBV4-2	.	.	TRBJ1-2	TGTGCCAGCAGCCTAACAGGGATTCCTGGCTACACCTTC	CASSLTGIPGYTF
TRBV7-2	few	.	TRBJ2-2	TGTGCCAGCAGCTCCAATGGAGTGAACACCGGGGAGCTGTTTTTT	CASSSNGVNTGELFF
TRBV27	.	.	TRBJ1-2	TGTGCCAGCAGTTTTGGACGATTTACTTCTAGCTACACCTTC	CASSFGRFTSSYTF
TRBV20-1	many	TRBD1	TRBJ1-4	TGCAGTGCCGGGACAGGCAGGGAAAAACTGTTTTTT	CSAGTGREKLFF
TRBV4-3	.	TRBD2	TRBJ2-7	TGCGCCAGCAGCCAAGAGGGGACTAGCGGGAGTAGAGAGCAGTACTTC	CASSQEGTSGSREQYF
TRBV27	few	.	TRBJ2-7	TGTGCCAGCAGTTTACTCCCTCCCCAAATCCCCTACGAGCAGTACTTC	CASSLLPPQIPYEQYF
TRBV27	.	.	TRBJ1-2	TGTGCCAGCAGTTCGTACCTCAGCTATCAGAACTATGGCTACACCTTC	CASSSYLSYQNYGYTF
TRBV15	few	.	TRBJ1-6	TGTGCCACCAGCCCCGTGGGGTATAATTCACCCCTCCACTTT	CATSPVGYNSPLHF
TRBV12-3/TRBV12-4	many	.	TRBJ1-4	TGTGCCAGCAGCAAACAGAGAGACAAAACTTATTTT	CASSKQRDKTYF
TRBV15	.	.	TRBJ2-1	TGTGCCACCAGCAGAGCCCAGCCCTTAGCGATCTCCTACAATGAGCAGTTCTTC	CATSRAQPLAISYNEQFF
TRBV20-1	many	.	TRBJ2-5	TGCAGTGCTAGAGCGGGACTCCAAGAGACCCAGTACTTC	CSARAGLQETQYF
TRBV11-2	few	TRBD2	TRBJ2-6	TGTGCCAGCAGCTTAGGTGGACTAGCGGGCCTCTCTGGGGCCAACGTCCTGACTTTC	CASSLGGLAGLSGANVLTF
TRBV4-2	few	.	TRBJ1-6	TGTGCCAGCAGCCAAGGGACAGCCGATAATTCACCCCTCCACTTT	CASSQGTADNSPLHF
TRBV5-1	.	.	TRBJ2-7	TGCGCCAGCAGCTTGGACGGGGGAAACCCTCGGGACGAGCAGTACTTC	CASSLDGGNPRDEQYF
TRBV9	few	TRBD2	TRBJ2-7	TGTGCCAGCAGCGTAGCTGGCCTAGCGGGATACTACGAGCAGTACTTC	CASSVAGLAGYYEQYF
TRBV27	.	.	TRBJ1-1	TGTGCCACTAACAGGGTTCGGGGAACTGAAGCTTTCTTT	CATNRVRGTEAFF
TRBV7-6	few	.	TRBJ2-7	TGTGCCAGCAGCGCCTCTAGTGGTTACTCCTACGAGCAGTACTTC	CASSASSGYSYEQYF
TRBV5-1	few	.	TRBJ2-1	TGCGCCAGCGCAAGCGGGCCCAATGAGCAGTTCTTC	CASASGPNEQFF
TRBV4-1	many	.	TRBJ2-3	TGCGCCAGCAGCCTCTGGTCGGGTCGCACAGATACGCAGTATTTT	CASSLWSGRTDTQYF
TRBV29-1	few	.	TRBJ2-1	TGCAGCGTGTGGAACTATCCTGAGCAGTTCTTC	CSVWNYPEQFF
TRBV7-9	many	TRBD1	TRBJ2-7	TGTGCCAGCAGCGAGGACAGGTGGTACGAGCAGTACTTC	CASSEDRWYEQYF
TRBV3-1	.	.	TRBJ1-4	TGTGCCAGCAGCTCCGGAACAGATAGAGAAAAACTGTTTTTT	CASSSGTDREKLFF
TRBV7-2	medium-sized	.	TRBJ2-7	TGTGCCAGCAGCATAATGGATACGAGCTCCTACGAGCAGTACTTC	CASSIMDTSSYEQYF
TRBV7-9	few	TRBD1	TRBJ1-5	TGTGCCAGCAGCTTAGCGGCGGGACAGGGCAGCCAGCCCCAGCATTTT	CASSLAAGQGSQPQHF
TRBV6-5	few	TRBD2	TRBJ2-1	TGTGCCAGCAGTTACTCGTCCGGGACTAGCGCAGGGGAGCAGTTCTTC	CASSYSSGTSAGEQFF